This TCR beta chain was identified during a study of blood T cell repertoires in COVID-19. Germline V gene sequence: CDR1 SNHLY, CDR2 FYNNEI. The CDR3 totals 10 residues. V lost 3 bases and J 14 bases, leaving 5 bases between the germline ends. Only in-frame clones appear in the TCRdb table, and some are missing; sequencing was by immunoSEQ multiplex PCR. The table records under 250,000 clones, about 91% of them present only once. The specimen sequenced was peripheral blood. The chain is built from TRBV2 and TRBJ1-6; D is undetermined. The clonotype was recovered from an elderly man with acute or convalescent COVID-19. CDR3 nucleotides: TGTGCCAGCAGTGATCGGGCCCTCCACTTT. It translates to CASSDRALHF.